This entry features one T cell receptor (beta chain) sequence. The repertoire was sequenced with immunoSEQ multiplex PCR; TCRdb's copy has only in-frame clones and lacks some. The sample carries around 250,000 clones, over 70% recorded once. Trimming stripped 8 bases from V and 0 bases from J, with 10 bases between. This CDR3 contains 13 residues. Germline V CDR1 and CDR2: MDHEN, SYDVKM. The sample comes from a study of blood T cell repertoires in COVID-19. The sequencing sample was made of peripheral blood. This chain links TRBV28 with TRBJ1-1, with D uncertain. This TCR derives from a man older than 75 with acute or convalescent COVID-19. The CDR3 DNA reads as TGTGCCAGCCGCTCGGGGATGAACACTGAAGCTTTCTTT. It is translated as CASRSGMNTEAFF.